This T cell receptor (beta chain) was identified during a study of T cells after posttransplantation cyclophosphamide. Study findings and constraints: Later post-transplant blood repertoires were often dominated by donor CD8+ memory clones. Recipient CMV seropositivity and CMV reactivation strongly tracked TRB clonality.

Cells defined as naive were viable CD3+CD4+ or CD3+CD8+ and CCR7+CD45RA+CD45RO-CD95-CD27+CD28+. The V and J ends lost 5 bases and 2 bases, in that order; junction bases with no gene match: 7. The CDR3 consists of 15 residues. Per germline, CDR1 SEHNR and CDR2 FQNEAQ (reference sequence). Using immunoSEQ multiplex PCR, the repertoire was profiled, and TCRdb retains in-frame clones only, with some absent. The repertoire holds 9,000 to 9,500 clones, nearly 99% seen once, with 0.2% to 0.3% in the top ten. On this clone: The antigen is undetermined.

The rearrangement joins TRBV7-9 to TRBJ2-3, with 7 nucleotides matching TRBD2. The TCR originated in a man over 45 in good health, CMV-negative, and a related stem cell transplant donor. Sequenced sample: naive CD8+ T cells sorted from PBMCs. CDR3 DNA: TGTGCCAGCAGCGGCCGGGACTACACCACAGATACGCAGTATTTT. Its protein is CASSGRDYTTDTQYF.